The present T cell receptor (beta chain) was sequenced within a study of cytomegalovirus exposure and HLA in healthy donors. Broader study findings: The classifier reportedly diagnosed cytomegalovirus status with high specificity and sensitivity. The sole available immune exposure information was CMV serostatus.

Germline V gene lookup returns CDR1 MDHEN and CDR2 SYDVKM. Trimming removed 6 bases from V and 7 bases from J, with 18 bases in between. The CDR3 length is 15 residues. Researchers ran the PCR with 60 Vbeta and 13 Jbeta primers. How the authors handled the data: It was a later analysis that counted about 80 million unique TCR beta chains, of which about 10 million were shared. Clones were sequenced by immunoSEQ multiplex PCR, and TCRdb holds only the in-frame ones, with some missing. The V and J calls and clone size come from that table; D and trimming were worked out from the DNA. The sample table includes about 110,000 clones. To note about this clone: Its antigen is still unknown.

The source of this sequence is a middle-aged man in good health and CMV-seropositive. This sequence joins TRBV28 and TRBJ1-4; D is undetermined. The material sequenced was PBMCs. This CDR3 reads CASSPGGKIFEKLFF. The CDR3 DNA sequence: TGTGCCAGCAGCCCCGGCGGGAAAATCTTTGAAAAACTGTTTTTT.